This T cell receptor (beta chain) comes out of a study of CD8+CD57+ T cells in acquired aplastic anemia. The overall study: Sorted cells (CD4+ and CD8+) yielded DNA amounts that averaged about 2.9 ug.

It was patients with CD8+CD57+ cell expansion by flow cytometry who were chosen for sequencing. Template material for TCR beta VDJ and CDR3 profiling consisted of genomic DNA. TCRdb independently ran MiXCR on the reads; one entry per CDR3 protein. The table includes about 180,000 distinct CDR3 sequences, 50% to 65% detected once. Concerning this clonotype itself: The antigen is not known.

This CDR3 is built from 15 residues. The V end lost 0 bases, the J end lost 8 bases, and 13 bases lay between the germline ends. The germline V gene encodes CDR1 MNHEY and CDR2 SVGAGI. General study results and limits: Researchers reported that CD8+ Simpson's diversity was not significantly different in patients versus controls.

Source material: sorted CD4+, CD8+, or CD8+CD57+ T cells (not recorded which) from PBMCs. This chain links TRBV6-5 with TRBJ1-4, with D hard to call. The TCR originated in a human donor with aplastic anemia. CDR3 bases: TGTGCCAGCAGTTACTCCGCCGGTGTCGGAGAAAAACTGTTTTTT. Translation: CASSYSAGVGEKLFF.